These T cell receptor beta chains were read from a single sample in a study of beta chain features in type 1 diabetes. This table comes from immunoSEQ multiplex PCR, and its TCRdb copy is limited to in-frame clones, with some not included. The sample contains some 700,000 clones, roughly 12% of which appear only once. The sample comprised naive CD4+ T cells from blood. These receptors were collected from a man aged 18 to 29 with type 1 diabetes. Both conserved end residues are trimmed from each CDR3. D genes are given only for firm matches.

J: TRBJ1-5; V: TRBV11-2; D: TRBD1; length: 12; CDR3: ASSLGQGHQPQH
J: TRBJ2-1; V: TRBV7-9; D: .; length: 13; CDR3: ASRMQGGPYNEQF
J: TRBJ2-1; V: TRBV7-3; D: TRBD2; length: 15; CDR3: ASSLFPSGGTYNEQF
J: TRBJ2-3; V: TRBV30; D: .; length: 12; CDR3: AWSLVGGAGQQY
J: TRBJ2-2; V: TRBV5-5; D: .; length: 14; CDR3: ASSLVANTYTGELF
J: TRBJ2-7; V: TRBV30; D: .; length: 11; CDR3: ACRFANSYEQY
J: TRBJ1-4; V: TRBV30; D: .; length: 11; CDR3: AWSSRNNEKLF
J: TRBJ2-2; V: TRBV9; D: TRBD1; length: 12; CDR3: ASSSRQGAGELF
J: TRBJ2-3; V: TRBV7-9; D: .; length: 11; CDR3: ASSPQGTDTQY
J: TRBJ1-5; V: TRBV27; D: .; length: 14; CDR3: ASSSSTGGDGQPQH
J: TRBJ1-1; V: TRBV7-3; D: .; length: 11; CDR3: ASSSQENTEAF
J: TRBJ2-1; V: TRBV6-5; D: TRBD1; length: 11; CDR3: ASSYSPRGEQF
J: TRBJ2-7; V: TRBV28; D: .; length: 13; CDR3: ASSSPLGSPGEQY
J: TRBJ1-2; V: TRBV5-1; D: .; length: 11; CDR3: ASSADGDYGYT
J: TRBJ1-2; V: TRBV6-6; D: .; length: 10; CDR3: ASSRDRYGYT